Listed below are T cell receptor beta chains from one sample, sequenced in a study of T-cell memory formation after mild COVID-19. TCRdb re-analysed the 5' RACE reads in MiXCR, keeping a single row per CDR3 protein. This sample has just over 300,000 distinct CDR3 sequences; approximately 19% occur once, and the top ten carry over 20%. The sequencing sample was made of PBMCs or a T cell subset sorted from them (not recorded which). All receptors come from a young man who had mild COVID-19 (a few samples of this study predate the infection). Cell type and time point are not known. The CDR3 runs from the conserved cysteine through the conserved F or W. A D gene is named only where the DNA matches it firmly. Not all rows give a size; the values are once, few, many and, for expanded clones, a class.

V gene	clone size	D gene	J gene	CDR3 protein	CDR3 DNA
TRBV11-2	many	.	TRBJ1-2	CASSSTSTREYGYTF	TGTGCCAGCAGCTCTACGAGTACTCGGGAGTATGGCTACACCTTC
TRBV20-1	.	TRBD2	TRBJ2-1	CSASRASGLGNEQFF	TGCAGTGCTAGTCGGGCTAGCGGACTTGGAAATGAGCAGTTCTTC
TRBV4-3	few	.	TRBJ1-1	CASSRSGVTEAFF	TGCGCCAGCAGCCGATCAGGGGTCACTGAAGCTTTCTTT
TRBV29-1	.	.	TRBJ1-1	CSVVGPGMAEAFF	TGCAGCGTTGTGGGTCCGGGGATGGCTGAAGCTTTCTTT
TRBV7-2	few	.	TRBJ1-3	CASSPIRGGTGNTIYF	TGTGCCAGCAGCCCCATTAGGGGAGGAACTGGAAACACCATATATTTT
TRBV7-2	.	TRBD2	TRBJ2-3	CASSLAPTSGGDTQYF	TGTGCCAGCAGCTTAGCTCCGACTAGCGGGGGGGATACGCAGTATTTT
TRBV2	once	.	TRBJ2-7	CASSGWEGVEQYF	TGTGCCAGCAGTGGCTGGGAGGGGGTCGAGCAGTACTTC
TRBV7-9	.	TRBD1	TRBJ1-3	CASSSTGGENTIYF	TGTGCCAGCAGCTCCACAGGGGGTGAAAACACCATATATTTT
TRBV7-2	.	.	TRBJ1-6	CASSPDGGYSPLHF	TGTGCCAGCAGCCCAGACGGCGGGTATTCACCCCTCCACTTT
TRBV9	many	TRBD1	TRBJ2-5	CASSEGQGIQETQYF	TGTGCCAGCAGCGAGGGACAGGGAATACAAGAGACCCAGTACTTC
TRBV7-9	few	TRBD1	TRBJ1-2	CASSSTGPDGYTF	TGTGCCAGCAGTTCGACAGGGCCTGATGGCTACACCTTC
TRBV7-6	few	.	TRBJ2-2	CASSLSFSTGELFF	TGTGCCAGCAGCTTATCATTCAGCACCGGGGAGCTGTTTTTT
TRBV20-1	.	.	TRBJ2-7	CSARVPGLDYKQYF	TGCAGTGCTAGAGTCCCGGGACTCGATTACAAGCAGTACTTC
TRBV10-3	few	TRBD1	TRBJ2-6	CAISRGPGANVLTF	TGTGCCATCAGTAGGGGGCCTGGGGCCAACGTCCTGACTTTC
TRBV4-1	few	.	TRBJ1-2	CASSQGGALSYGYTF	TGCGCCAGCAGCCAGGGGGGGGCGCTTAGCTATGGCTACACCTTC
TRBV30	few	TRBD2	TRBJ2-3	CAWTPGPNKRGTDTQYF	TGTGCCTGGACCCCTGGACCCAACAAGCGGGGGACAGATACGCAGTATTTT
TRBV12-3/TRBV12-4	.	.	TRBJ2-7	CASSLNGGLEQYF	TGTGCCAGCAGTTTAAACGGGGGCCTCGAGCAGTACTTC
TRBV6-5	.	.	TRBJ1-5	CASAKGRVGQPQHF	TGTGCCAGCGCCAAAGGGAGGGTTGGGCAGCCCCAGCATTTT
TRBV7-2	few	TRBD2	TRBJ2-1	CASSRAGGYYNEQFF	TGTGCCAGCAGCCGAGCGGGGGGGTACTACAATGAGCAGTTCTTC
TRBV5-1	.	.	TRBJ2-1	CASSRTGGAPYNEQFF	TGCGCCAGCAGCCGGACGGGGGGCGCGCCCTACAATGAGCAGTTCTTC
TRBV5-1	few	.	TRBJ1-2	CASSIDSNYGYTF	TGCGCCAGCAGCATCGACAGTAACTATGGCTACACCTTC
TRBV6-5	many	.	TRBJ1-1	CASSRDSNTEAFF	TGTGCCAGCAGCCGCGACAGTAACACTGAAGCTTTCTTT
TRBV12-3/TRBV12-4	many	.	TRBJ2-5	CASSGGTQYF	TGTGCCAGCAGTGGGGGGACCCAGTACTTC
TRBV12-3/TRBV12-4	many	TRBD2	TRBJ2-3	CVNERGPADTQYF	TGTGTCAACGAGCGGGGGCCAGCAGATACGCAGTATTTT
TRBV5-1	many	.	TRBJ1-3	CASSPDRQGDSGNTIYF	TGCGCCAGCAGCCCCGACCGACAAGGCGACTCTGGAAACACCATATATTTT
TRBV5-1	few	.	TRBJ2-2	CASSLWGTNTGELFF	TGCGCCAGCAGCTTATGGGGGACGAACACCGGGGAGCTGTTTTTT
TRBV5-4	many	.	TRBJ2-5	CASSLSYQETQYF	TGTGCCAGCAGCTTGTCTTACCAAGAGACCCAGTACTTC
TRBV5-1	.	TRBD1	TRBJ2-7	CASSGQGDYEQYF	TGCGCCAGTTCGGGACAGGGTGACTACGAGCAGTACTTC
TRBV21-1	.	.	TRBJ2-4	CASMELALAREAAKNIQYF	TGTGCCAGCATGGAATTGGCCCTTGCCAGGGAGGCCGCCAAAAACATTCAGTACTTC
TRBV7-2	.	TRBD1	TRBJ2-3	CASSLARGRVMRTDTQYF	TGTGCCAGCAGCTTGGCCAGGGGGCGCGTTATGAGAACAGATACGCAGTATTTT
TRBV7-2	.	.	TRBJ1-3	CASSLDTGSGNTIYF	TGTGCCAGCAGCTTAGACACGGGCTCTGGAAACACCATATATTTT
TRBV6-6	.	TRBD1	TRBJ1-2	CASTQGTGAGGYTF	TGTGCCAGCACCCAAGGGACAGGGGCCGGTGGCTACACCTTC